Listed below are T cell receptor beta chains from one sample, sequenced in a study of blood T cells in healthy people across ages. TCRdb re-analysed the 5' RACE reads in MiXCR, keeping a single row per CDR3 protein. The table has roughly 550,000 distinct CDR3 sequences, around 24% seen once; the top ten hold just over 8.5%. This sample also belongs to another study, concerning T cells of mothers and their children.

Specimen: blood. The source is a boy under 18 in good health. Both conserved end residues are part of each CDR3. A D gene is named only where the DNA matches it firmly. The size field is filled for only some rows; it gives once, few, many or a size class.

j_call clone_size d_call v_call cdr3_aa cdr3_nt
TRBJ2-1 . . TRBV15 CATSRGGAYNEQFF TGTGCCACCTCCAGGGGCGGAGCCTACAATGAGCAGTTCTTC
TRBJ2-3 . TRBD2 TRBV5-3 CARSLRTSDADTQYF TGTGCCAGAAGCTTAAGGACTAGCGACGCAGATACGCAGTATTTT
TRBJ1-2 . . TRBV4-3 CASSQVVGEDYGYTF TGCGCCAGCAGCCAAGTCGTCGGGGAAGACTATGGCTACACCTTC
TRBJ2-7 . TRBD2 TRBV29-1 CSVEIAGGPAYEQYF TGCAGCGTGGAAATAGCGGGAGGGCCGGCCTACGAGCAGTACTTC
TRBJ2-3 . . TRBV7-2 CASSSRQYTDTQYF TGTGCCAGCAGCTCGCGACAGTACACAGATACGCAGTATTTT
TRBJ2-7 few TRBD1 TRBV9 CASSVGDSSYEQYF TGTGCCAGCAGCGTGGGGGACAGCAGCTACGAGCAGTACTTC
TRBJ2-5 many TRBD2 TRBV24-1 CAKLAGIQETQYF TGTGCCAAACTAGCGGGGATACAAGAGACCCAGTACTTC
TRBJ2-1 . . TRBV11-3 CASSGGSREQFF TGTGCCAGCAGCGGAGGTTCGAGGGAGCAGTTCTTC
TRBJ2-7 once TRBD1 TRBV4-1 CASSQRQGAGYEQYF TGCGCCAGCAGCCAACGACAGGGGGCGGGGTACGAGCAGTACTTC
TRBJ2-7 few . TRBV5-5 CASSLAPPYEQYF TGTGCCAGCAGCTTGGCGCCCCCCTACGAGCAGTACTTC
TRBJ2-5 few TRBD1 TRBV20-1 CSASPYGQGGGETQYF TGCAGTGCTAGTCCGTACGGACAGGGTGGGGGAGAGACCCAGTACTTC
TRBJ2-7 . . TRBV6-1 CATDYSYEQYF TGTGCCACCGACTACAGTTACGAGCAGTACTTC